This TCR beta chain is drawn from a study of regulatory T cells in long-lasting Graves disease. At least ten counts were recorded for this clonotype. With iRepertoire HTBI primers and Arm-PCR of CDR3 regions, TCR beta libraries were built. A single record per CDR3 protein comes from TCRdb applying MiXCR to the multiplex PCR reads. The sample lists under 250,000 distinct CDR3 sequences; approximately 19% were seen once. The V and J ends lost 3 bases and 1 base respectively, with 12 bases between them. The CDR3 loop spans 15 amino acids. Time point: newly diagnosed GD, antithyroid drugs for less than 3 months. The TCR library used RNA extracted from PBMCs. This sample was also put to use in a study of T cells in Graves' hyperthyroidism and ophthalmopathy.

The chain links TRBV12-3 or TRBV12-4 to TRBJ1-1, with unresolved D. The receptor was derived from a woman in her twenties or thirties with Graves disease. The sample here was peripheral blood mononuclear cells (PBMCs), taken at new diagnosis, from a patient treated with antithyroid drugs. The DNA for the CDR3 is TGTGCCAGCAGTTTCCCCAGGTGGGGGAACACTGAAGCTTTCTTT. Protein product: CASSFPRWGNTEAFF.